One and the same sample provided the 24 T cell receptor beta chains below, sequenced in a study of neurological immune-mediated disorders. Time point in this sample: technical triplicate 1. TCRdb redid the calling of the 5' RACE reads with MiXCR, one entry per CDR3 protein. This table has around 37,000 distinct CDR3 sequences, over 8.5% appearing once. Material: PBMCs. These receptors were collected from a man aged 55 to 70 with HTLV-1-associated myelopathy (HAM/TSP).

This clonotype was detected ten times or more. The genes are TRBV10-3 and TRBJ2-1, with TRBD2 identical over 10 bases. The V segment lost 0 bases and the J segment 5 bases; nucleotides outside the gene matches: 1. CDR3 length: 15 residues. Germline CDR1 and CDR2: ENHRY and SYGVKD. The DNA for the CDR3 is TGTGCCATCAGTGAGTCACTAGCGGGGAACAATGAGCAGTTCTTC. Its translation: CAISESLAGNNEQFF.

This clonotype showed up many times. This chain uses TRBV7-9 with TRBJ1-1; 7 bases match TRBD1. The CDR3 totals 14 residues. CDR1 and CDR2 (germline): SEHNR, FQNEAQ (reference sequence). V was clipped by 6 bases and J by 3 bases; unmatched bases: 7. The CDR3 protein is CASRPTGMDTEAFF. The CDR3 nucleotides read TGTGCCAGCAGACCGACAGGGATGGACACTGAAGCTTTCTTT.

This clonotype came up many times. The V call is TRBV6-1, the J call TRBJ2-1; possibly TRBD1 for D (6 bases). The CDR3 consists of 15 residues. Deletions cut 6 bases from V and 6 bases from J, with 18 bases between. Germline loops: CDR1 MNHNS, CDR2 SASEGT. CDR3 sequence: CASRVAQGRGNEQFF. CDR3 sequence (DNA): TGTGCCAGCAGGGTAGCACAGGGTCGGGGCAATGAGCAGTTCTTC.

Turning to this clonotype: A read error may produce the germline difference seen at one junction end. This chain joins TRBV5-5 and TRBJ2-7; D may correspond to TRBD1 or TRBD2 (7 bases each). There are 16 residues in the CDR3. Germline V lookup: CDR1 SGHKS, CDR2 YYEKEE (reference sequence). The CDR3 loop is CASSFESLSRGGEQYF. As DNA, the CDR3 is TGTGCCAGCAGCTTCGAATCGCTAAGCAGGGGGGGCGAGCAGTACTTT.

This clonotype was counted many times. The CDR3 bases are TGTGCCAGCAGCTTAATGTCGGGGGATACGCAGTATTTT. It is translated as CASSLMSGDTQYF. The chain recombines TRBV7-3 with TRBJ2-3, with D perhaps TRBD2 (5 bases). Germline V gives CDR1 SGHTA, CDR2 FQGTGA. CDR3 length: 13 amino acids. V was cut by 1 base and J by 6 bases, with 8 bases left in between.

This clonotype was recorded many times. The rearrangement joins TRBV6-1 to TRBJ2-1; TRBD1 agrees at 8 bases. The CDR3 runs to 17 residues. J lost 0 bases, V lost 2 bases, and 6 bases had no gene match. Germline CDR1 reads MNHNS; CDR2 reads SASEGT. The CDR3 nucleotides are TGTGCCAGCAGTGAACGGAGGACAGGGAGCTCCTACAATGAGCAGTTCTTC. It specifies CASSERRTGSSYNEQFF.

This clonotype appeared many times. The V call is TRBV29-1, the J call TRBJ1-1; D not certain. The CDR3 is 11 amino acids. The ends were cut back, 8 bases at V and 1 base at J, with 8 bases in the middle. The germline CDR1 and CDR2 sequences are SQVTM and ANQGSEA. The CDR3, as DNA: TGCAGCTTCCTGGGGAACACTGAAGCTTTCTTT. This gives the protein CSFLGNTEAFF.

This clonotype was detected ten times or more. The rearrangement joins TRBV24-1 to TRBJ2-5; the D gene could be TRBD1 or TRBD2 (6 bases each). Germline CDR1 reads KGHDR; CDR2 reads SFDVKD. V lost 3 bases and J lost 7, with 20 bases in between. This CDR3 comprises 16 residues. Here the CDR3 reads CATSDRTGGVVGTQYF. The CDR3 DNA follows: TGTGCCACCAGTGATCGAACCGGGGGCGTAGTGGGGACCCAGTACTTC.

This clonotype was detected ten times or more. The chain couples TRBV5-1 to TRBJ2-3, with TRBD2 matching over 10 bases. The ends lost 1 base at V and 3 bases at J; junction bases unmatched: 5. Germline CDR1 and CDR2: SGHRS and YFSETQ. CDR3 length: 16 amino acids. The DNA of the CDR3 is TGCGCCAGCAGCTTGTTCAGTAGCGGGAGGACAGATACGCAGTATTTT. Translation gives CASSLFSSGRTDTQYF.

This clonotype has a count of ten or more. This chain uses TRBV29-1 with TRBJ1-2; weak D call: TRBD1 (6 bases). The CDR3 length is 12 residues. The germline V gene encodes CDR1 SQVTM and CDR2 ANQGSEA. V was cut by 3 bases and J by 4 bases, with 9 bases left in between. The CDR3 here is CSVDTGTYGYTF. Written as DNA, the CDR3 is TGCAGCGTTGACACAGGGACCTATGGCTACACCTTC.

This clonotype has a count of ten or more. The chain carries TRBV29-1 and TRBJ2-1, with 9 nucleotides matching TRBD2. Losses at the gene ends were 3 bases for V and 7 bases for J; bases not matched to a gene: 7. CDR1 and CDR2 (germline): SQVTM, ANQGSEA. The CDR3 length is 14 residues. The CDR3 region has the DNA TGCAGCGTTGAGAGAGGACTAGCGCTAAATGAGCAGTTCTTC. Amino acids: CSVERGLALNEQFF.

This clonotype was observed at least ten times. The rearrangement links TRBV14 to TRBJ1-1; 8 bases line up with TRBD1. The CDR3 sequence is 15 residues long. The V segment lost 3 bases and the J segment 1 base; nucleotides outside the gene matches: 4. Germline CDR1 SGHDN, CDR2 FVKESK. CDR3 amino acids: CASSHRTGRNTEAFF. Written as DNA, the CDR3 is TGTGCCAGCAGCCACAGGACAGGGAGGAACACTGAAGCTTTCTTT.

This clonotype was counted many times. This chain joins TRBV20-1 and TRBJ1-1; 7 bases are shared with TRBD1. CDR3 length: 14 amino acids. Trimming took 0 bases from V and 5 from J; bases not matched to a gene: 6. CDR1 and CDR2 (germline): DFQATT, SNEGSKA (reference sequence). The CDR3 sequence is CSARDPRGRTEAFF. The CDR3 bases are TGCAGTGCTAGAGATCCGAGGGGGCGGACTGAAGCTTTCTTT.

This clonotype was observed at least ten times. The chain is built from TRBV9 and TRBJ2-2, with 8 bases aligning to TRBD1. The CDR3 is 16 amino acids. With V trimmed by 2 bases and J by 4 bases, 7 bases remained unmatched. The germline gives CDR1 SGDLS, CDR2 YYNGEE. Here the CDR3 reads CASSVDQGATTGELFF. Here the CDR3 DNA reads TGTGCCAGCAGCGTCGATCAGGGGGCCACCACCGGGGAGCTGTTTTTT.

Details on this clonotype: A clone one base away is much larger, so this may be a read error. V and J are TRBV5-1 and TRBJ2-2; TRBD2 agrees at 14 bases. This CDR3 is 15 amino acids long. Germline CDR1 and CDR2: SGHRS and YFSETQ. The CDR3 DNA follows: TGCGTCAGCAGCCGGACTAGCGGGAGGACCGGGGAGCTGTTTTTT. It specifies CVSSRTSGRTGELFF.

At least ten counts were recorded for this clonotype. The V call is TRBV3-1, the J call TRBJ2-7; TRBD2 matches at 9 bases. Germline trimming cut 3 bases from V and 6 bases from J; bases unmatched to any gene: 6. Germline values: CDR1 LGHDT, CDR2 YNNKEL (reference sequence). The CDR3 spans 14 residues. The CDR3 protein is CASSHRTSESEQYF. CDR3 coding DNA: TGTGCCAGCAGCCACAGGACTAGCGAAAGCGAGCAGTACTTC.

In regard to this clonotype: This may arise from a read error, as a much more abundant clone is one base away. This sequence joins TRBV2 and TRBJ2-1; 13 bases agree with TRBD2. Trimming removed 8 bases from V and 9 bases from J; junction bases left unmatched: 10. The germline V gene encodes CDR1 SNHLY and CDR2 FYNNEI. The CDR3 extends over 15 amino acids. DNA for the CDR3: TGTGCCAGCGGCGAGGGACTAGCGGGAATCGCTGAGCAGTTCTTC. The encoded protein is CASGEGLAGIAEQFF.

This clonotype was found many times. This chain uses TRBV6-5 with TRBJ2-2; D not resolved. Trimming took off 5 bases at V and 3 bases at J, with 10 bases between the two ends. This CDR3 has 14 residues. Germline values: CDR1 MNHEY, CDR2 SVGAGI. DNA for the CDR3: TGTGCCAGCAGTATCTTTGGGGACACCGGGGAGCTGTTTTTT. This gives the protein CASSIFGDTGELFF.

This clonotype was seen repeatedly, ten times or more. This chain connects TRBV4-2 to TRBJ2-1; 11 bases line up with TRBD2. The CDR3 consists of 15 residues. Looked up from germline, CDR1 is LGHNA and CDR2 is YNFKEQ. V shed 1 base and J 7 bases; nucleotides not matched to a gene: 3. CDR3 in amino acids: CASSQVSSGRNEQFF. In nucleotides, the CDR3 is TGTGCCAGCAGCCAAGTTTCTAGCGGGAGGAATGAGCAGTTCTTC.

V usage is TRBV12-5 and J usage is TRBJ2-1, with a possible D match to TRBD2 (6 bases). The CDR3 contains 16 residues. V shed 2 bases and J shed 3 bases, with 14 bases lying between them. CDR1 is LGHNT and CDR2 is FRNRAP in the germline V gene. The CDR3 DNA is TGTGCTAGTGGTTTGCATTTAACGGGAGACTACAATGAGCAGTTCTTC. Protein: CASGLHLTGDYNEQFF.

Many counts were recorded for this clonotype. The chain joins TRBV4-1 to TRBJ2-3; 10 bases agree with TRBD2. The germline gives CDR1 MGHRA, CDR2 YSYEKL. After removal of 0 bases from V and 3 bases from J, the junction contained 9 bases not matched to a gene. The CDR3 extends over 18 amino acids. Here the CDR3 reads CASSQETSGKHRTDTQYF. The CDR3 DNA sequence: TGCGCCAGCAGCCAAGAAACTAGCGGGAAGCACCGGACAGATACGCAGTATTTT.

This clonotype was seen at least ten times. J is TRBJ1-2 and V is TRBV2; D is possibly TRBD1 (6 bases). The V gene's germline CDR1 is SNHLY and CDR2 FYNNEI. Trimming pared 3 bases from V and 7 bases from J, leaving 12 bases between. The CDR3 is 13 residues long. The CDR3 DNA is TGTGCCAGCAGTGACGTTGGGGGCGGTGGCTACACCTTC. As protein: CASSDVGGGGYTF.

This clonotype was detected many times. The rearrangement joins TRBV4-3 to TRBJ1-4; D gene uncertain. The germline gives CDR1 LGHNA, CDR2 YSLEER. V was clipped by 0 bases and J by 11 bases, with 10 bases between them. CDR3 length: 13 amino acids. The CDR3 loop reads CASSQERALKLFF. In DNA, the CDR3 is TGCGCCAGCAGCCAAGAAAGGGCTTTGAAACTGTTTTTT.

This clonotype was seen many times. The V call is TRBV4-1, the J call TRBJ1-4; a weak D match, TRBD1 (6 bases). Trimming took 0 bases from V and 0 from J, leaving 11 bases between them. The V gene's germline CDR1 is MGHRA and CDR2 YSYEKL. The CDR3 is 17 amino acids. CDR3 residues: CASSQDLRTATNEKLFF. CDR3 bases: TGCGCCAGCAGCCAAGATTTAAGGACAGCAACTAATGAAAAACTGTTTTTT.